This T cell receptor beta chain was obtained from a study of neoadjuvant nivolumab and ipilimumab in lung cancer. Looking at the study overall: The combination arm added day-1 ipilimumab 1 mg/kg to nivolumab 3 mg/kg on days 1, 15, 29. The study, taken as a whole, reports: Resected-tumor TCR richness correlated positively with pretherapy blood richness. TCR clonality did not significantly correlate with pathologic tumor regression.

Clones were read by immunoSEQ multiplex PCR, and TCRdb kept only the in-frame ones, dropping some. The data show 1,500 to 2,000 clones, 65% to 85% seen once. The CDR3 runs to 18 residues. Germline V lookup: CDR1 SGHNT, CDR2 YYREEE (reference sequence). After removal of 0 bases from V and 0 bases from J, the junction contained 4 bases not matched to a gene. As regards this clone: What it binds is not known.

Specimen: tumor tissue, collected before neoadjuvant nivolumab, alone or with ipilimumab. The receptor comes from an adult with non-small cell lung cancer. The chain is built from TRBV5-4 and TRBJ2-1, with 12 bases identical to TRBD2. This CDR3 reads CASSLVTSGRYSYNEQFF. Written as DNA, the CDR3 is TGTGCCAGCAGCTTGGTTACTAGCGGGAGGTACTCCTACAATGAGCAGTTCTTC.